The clone carrying this TCR beta chain showed up many times. Antigen: not known. The same CDR3 arises from other DNA sequences in this sample as well. With V trimmed by 1 base and J by 5 bases, 4 bases remained unmatched. Germline-derived CDR1 and CDR2 are MGHRA and YSYEKL. The CDR3 runs 15 residues. The repertoire was sequenced with immunoSEQ multiplex PCR; TCRdb's copy has only in-frame clones and lacks some. The sample includes about 1 million clones, approximately 76% of them seen just once. The data derive from a study of shared clonotypes between healthy human individuals. Broader study findings: In contrast to clonotypes shared by all four donors, non-shared clonotypes had lower generation probabilities. The sampled material consisted only of blood, and tissue repertoires are likely to differ.

V usage is TRBV4-1 and J usage is TRBJ1-2, with 10 bases that match TRBD1. The sequenced sample consisted of memory CD4+ T cells sorted from blood. Described subset: CD45RA-negative fraction. The TCR originated in a man younger than 30 in good health. CDR3 DNA: TGCGCCAGCAGCCAAGGTGGACAGGGGGGTTATGGCTACACCTTC. Translated, it gives CASSQGGQGGYGYTF.